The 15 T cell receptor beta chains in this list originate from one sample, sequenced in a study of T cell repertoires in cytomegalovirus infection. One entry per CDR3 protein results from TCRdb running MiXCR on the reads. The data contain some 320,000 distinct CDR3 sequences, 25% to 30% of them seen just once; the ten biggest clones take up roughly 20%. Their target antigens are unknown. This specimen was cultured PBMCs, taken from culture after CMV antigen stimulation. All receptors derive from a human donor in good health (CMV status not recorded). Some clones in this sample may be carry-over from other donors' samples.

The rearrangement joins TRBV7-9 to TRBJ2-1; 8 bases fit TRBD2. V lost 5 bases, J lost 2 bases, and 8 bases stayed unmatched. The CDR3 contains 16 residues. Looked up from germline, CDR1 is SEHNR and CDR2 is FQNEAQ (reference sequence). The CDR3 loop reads CASSLGGGGPYNEQFF. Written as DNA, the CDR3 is TGTGCCAGCAGCCTCGGGGGGGGAGGACCCTACAATGAGCAGTTCTTC.

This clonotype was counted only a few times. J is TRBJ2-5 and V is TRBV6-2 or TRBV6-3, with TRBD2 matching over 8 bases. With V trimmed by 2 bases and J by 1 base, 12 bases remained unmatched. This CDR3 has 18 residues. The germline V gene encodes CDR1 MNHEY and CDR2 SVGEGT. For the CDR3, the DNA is TGTGCCAGCAGTTACGGGAGGGCGGGGGGCCCTCTCCAAGAGACCCAGTACTTC. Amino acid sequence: CASSYGRAGGPLQETQYF.

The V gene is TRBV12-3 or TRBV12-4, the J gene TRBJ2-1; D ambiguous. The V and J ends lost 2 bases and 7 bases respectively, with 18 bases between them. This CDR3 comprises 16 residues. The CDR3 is CASSLRSTDYGNEQFF. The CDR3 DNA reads TGTGCCAGCAGTTTACGAAGCACCGATTACGGGAATGAGCAGTTCTTC.

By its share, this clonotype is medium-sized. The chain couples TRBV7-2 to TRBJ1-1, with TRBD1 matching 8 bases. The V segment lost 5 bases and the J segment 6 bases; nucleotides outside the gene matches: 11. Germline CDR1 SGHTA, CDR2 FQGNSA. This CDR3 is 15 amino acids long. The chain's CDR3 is CASSQGQGPWSEAFF. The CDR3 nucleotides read TGTGCCAGCAGCCAAGGACAGGGACCTTGGTCTGAAGCTTTCTTT. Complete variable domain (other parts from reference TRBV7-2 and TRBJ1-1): GAGVSQSPSNKVTEKGKDVELRCDPISGHTALYWYRQSLGQGLEFLIYFQGNSAPDKSGLPSDRFSAERTGGSVSTLTIQRTQQEDSAVYLCASSQGQGPWSEAFFGQGTRLTVV.

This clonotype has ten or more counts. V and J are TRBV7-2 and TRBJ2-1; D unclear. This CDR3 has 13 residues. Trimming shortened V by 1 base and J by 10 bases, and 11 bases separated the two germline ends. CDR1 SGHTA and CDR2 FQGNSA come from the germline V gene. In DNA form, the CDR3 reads TGTGCCAGCAGCTTAGTCCACCTGGGGGAGCAGTTCTTC. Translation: CASSLVHLGEQFF.

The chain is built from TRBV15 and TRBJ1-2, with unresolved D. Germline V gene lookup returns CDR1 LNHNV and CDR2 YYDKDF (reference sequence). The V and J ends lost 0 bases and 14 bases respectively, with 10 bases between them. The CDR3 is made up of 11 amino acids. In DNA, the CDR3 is TGTGCCACCAGCAGAGATGTGTTCCCAACCTTC. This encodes CATSRDVFPTF.

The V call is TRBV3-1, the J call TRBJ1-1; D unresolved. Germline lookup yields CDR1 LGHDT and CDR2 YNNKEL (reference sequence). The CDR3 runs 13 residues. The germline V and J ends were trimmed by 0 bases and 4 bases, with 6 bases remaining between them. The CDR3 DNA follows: TGTGCCAGCAGCCAAGACACAATCACTGAAGCTTTCTTT. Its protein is CASSQDTITEAFF. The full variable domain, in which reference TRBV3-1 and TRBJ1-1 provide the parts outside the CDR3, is DTAVSQTPKYLVTQMGNDKSIKCEQNLGHDTMYWYKQDSKKFLKIMFSYNNKELIINETVPNRFSPKSPDKAHLNLHINSLELGDSAVYFCASSQDTITEAFFGQGTRLTVV.

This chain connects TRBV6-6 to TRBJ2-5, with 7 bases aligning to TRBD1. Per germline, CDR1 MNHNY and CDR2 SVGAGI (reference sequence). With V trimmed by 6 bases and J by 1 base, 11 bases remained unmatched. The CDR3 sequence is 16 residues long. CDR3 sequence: CASSSPATGTQETQYF. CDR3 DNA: TGTGCCAGCAGCTCACCTGCGACAGGGACCCAAGAGACCCAGTACTTC.

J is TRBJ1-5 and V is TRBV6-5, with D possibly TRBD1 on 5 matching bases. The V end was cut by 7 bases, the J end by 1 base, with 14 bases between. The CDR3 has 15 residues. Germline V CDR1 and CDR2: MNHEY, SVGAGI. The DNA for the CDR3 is TGTGCCAGCAAAGGCAACAGGATAAGCAATCAGCCCCAGCATTTT. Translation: CASKGNRISNQPQHF.

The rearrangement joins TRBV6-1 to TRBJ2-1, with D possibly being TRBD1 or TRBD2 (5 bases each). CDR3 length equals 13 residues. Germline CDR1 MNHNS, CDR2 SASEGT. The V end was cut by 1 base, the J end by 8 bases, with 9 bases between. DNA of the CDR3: TGTGCCAGCAGTGAAGTCGGGGCGGATGAGCAGTTCTTC. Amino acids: CASSEVGADEQFF.

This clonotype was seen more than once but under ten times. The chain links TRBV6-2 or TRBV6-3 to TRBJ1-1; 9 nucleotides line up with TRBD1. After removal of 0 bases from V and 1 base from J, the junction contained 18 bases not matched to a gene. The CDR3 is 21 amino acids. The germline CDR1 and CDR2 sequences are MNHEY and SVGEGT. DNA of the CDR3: TGTGCCAGCAGTTACTCGTCAGAACAACAGGGGGCAAGAGTTTGGAACACTGAAGCTTTCTTT. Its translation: CASSYSSEQQGARVWNTEAFF.

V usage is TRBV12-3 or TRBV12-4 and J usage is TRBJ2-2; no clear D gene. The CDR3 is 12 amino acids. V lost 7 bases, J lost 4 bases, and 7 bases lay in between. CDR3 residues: CASTSSTGELFF. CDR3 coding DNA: TGTGCCAGCACCTCCTCCACCGGGGAGCTGTTTTTT.

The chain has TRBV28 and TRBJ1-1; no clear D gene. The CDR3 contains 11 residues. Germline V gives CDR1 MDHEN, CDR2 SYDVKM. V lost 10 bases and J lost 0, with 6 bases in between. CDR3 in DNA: TGTGCCACCGTGATGAACACTGAAGCTTTCTTT. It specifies CATVMNTEAFF.

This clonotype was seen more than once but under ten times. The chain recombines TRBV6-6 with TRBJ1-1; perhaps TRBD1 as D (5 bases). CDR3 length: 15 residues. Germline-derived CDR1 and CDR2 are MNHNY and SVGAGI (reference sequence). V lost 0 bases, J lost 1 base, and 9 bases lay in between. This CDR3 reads CASSYSGGANTEAFF. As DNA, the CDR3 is TGTGCCAGCAGTTACTCTGGAGGGGCGAACACTGAAGCTTTCTTT.

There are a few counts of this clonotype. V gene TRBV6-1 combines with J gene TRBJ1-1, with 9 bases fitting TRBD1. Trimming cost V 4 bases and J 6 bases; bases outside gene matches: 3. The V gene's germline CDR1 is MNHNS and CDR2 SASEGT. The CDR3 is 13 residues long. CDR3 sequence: CASSAWTGAEAFF. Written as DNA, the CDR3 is TGTGCCAGCAGTGCCTGGACAGGGGCTGAAGCTTTCTTT.